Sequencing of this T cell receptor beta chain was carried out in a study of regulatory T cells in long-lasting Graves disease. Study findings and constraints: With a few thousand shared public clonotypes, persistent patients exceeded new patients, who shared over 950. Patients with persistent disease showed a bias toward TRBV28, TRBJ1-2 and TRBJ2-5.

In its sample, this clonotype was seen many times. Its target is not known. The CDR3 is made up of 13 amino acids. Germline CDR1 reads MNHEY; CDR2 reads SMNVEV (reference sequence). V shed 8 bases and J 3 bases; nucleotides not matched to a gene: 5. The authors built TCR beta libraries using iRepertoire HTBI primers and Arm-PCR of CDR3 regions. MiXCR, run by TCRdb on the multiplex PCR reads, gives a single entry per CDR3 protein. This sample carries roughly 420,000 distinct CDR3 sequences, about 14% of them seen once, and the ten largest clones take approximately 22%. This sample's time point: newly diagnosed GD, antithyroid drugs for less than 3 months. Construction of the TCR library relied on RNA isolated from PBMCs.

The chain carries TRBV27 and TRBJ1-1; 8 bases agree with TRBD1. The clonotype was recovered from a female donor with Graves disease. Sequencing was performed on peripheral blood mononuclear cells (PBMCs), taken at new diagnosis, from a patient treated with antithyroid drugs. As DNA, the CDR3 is TGTGCCAGCCGGACAGGGAGGTACACTGAAGCTTTCTTT. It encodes CASRTGRYTEAFF.